This T cell receptor beta chain is drawn from a study of T cell clones after liver transplantation. The CDR3 length is 13 residues. Germline CDR1 and CDR2: GTSNPN and SVGIG (reference sequence). V shed 4 bases and J shed 1 base, with 8 bases lying between them. Sequencing used immunoSEQ multiplex PCR; TCRdb keeps in-frame clones, though not all of them. In the table there are about 68,000 clones, 80% to 95% of which are singletons. This clone has a handful of counts. The clonotype comes from a human patient who received a liver transplant. The T cells may come from the graft donor. Sequencing used CD4+ T cells from blood, obtained less than 28 months after liver transplant. The chain uses TRBV30 and TRBJ1-3; D gene unclear. For the CDR3, the DNA is TGTGCCTGGACAAGGGAATCTGGAAACACCATATATTTT. It translates to CAWTRESGNTIYF.